Listed here are 5 T cell receptor beta chains from one sample, sequenced in a study of T-cell memory formation after mild COVID-19. Via MiXCR, TCRdb re-called the 5' RACE reads, giving one row per CDR3 protein. This table has 450,000 to 650,000 distinct CDR3 sequences, 20% to 25% appearing once. The sequencing input was PBMCs or a T cell subset sorted from them (not recorded which). The receptors originated from an adult woman who had mild COVID-19 (a few samples of this study predate the infection). Cell type and time point are not known.

This chain uses TRBV30 with TRBJ1-2; 9 positions match TRBD1. The CDR3 totals 13 residues. CDR1 is GTSNPN, CDR2 SVGIG, per germline (reference sequence). J lost 7 bases, V lost 0 bases, and 3 bases had no gene match. CDR3 bases: TGTGCCTGGAGTGTACAGGGGGCTGGTGGCTACACCTTC. Translated: CAWSVQGAGGYTF.

A few counts support this clonotype. This rearrangement joins TRBV6-1 to TRBJ2-7; 9 bases line up with TRBD1. The length of the CDR3 is 16 residues. V lost 4 bases and J lost 6; bases outside the gene matches: 13. Germline lookup yields CDR1 MNHNS and CDR2 SASEGT. CDR3 region: CASSGLPGQGNAEQYF. CDR3 DNA sequence: TGTGCCAGCAGTGGGCTTCCGGGACAGGGAAACGCCGAGCAGTACTTC.

This clonotype was observed a few times. The chain has TRBV7-3 and TRBJ2-1; no clear D. Germline-derived CDR1 and CDR2 are SGHTA and FQGTGA. V lost 5 bases, J lost 0 bases, and 11 bases lay in between. This CDR3 is 15 amino acids long. CDR3 protein: CASSQSPSSYNEQFF. For the CDR3, the DNA is TGTGCCAGCAGCCAGTCACCGAGCTCCTACAATGAGCAGTTCTTC.

This clonotype has a handful of counts. The chain is built from TRBV20-1 and TRBJ1-5; D unclear. Trimming stripped 4 bases from V and 2 bases from J, with 12 bases between. The CDR3 contains 14 residues. From germline, CDR1 is DFQATT and CDR2 SNEGSKA (reference sequence). CDR3 DNA: TGCAGTGCTACCCCCCATGAGGGCAATCAGCCCCAGCATTTT. This codes for CSATPHEGNQPQHF.

This clonotype came up a few times. The V gene is TRBV19, the J gene TRBJ2-5, with a possible D match to TRBD1 (6 bases). This CDR3 is 13 amino acids long. With 6 bases removed from V and 5 bases from J, the gap between germline ends came to 13 bases. Germline loops: CDR1 LNHDA, CDR2 SQIVND (reference sequence). The CDR3 region has the DNA TGTGCCAGTAGCCCTACAGGGTACGAGACCCAGTACTTC. Its translation is CASSPTGYETQYF.